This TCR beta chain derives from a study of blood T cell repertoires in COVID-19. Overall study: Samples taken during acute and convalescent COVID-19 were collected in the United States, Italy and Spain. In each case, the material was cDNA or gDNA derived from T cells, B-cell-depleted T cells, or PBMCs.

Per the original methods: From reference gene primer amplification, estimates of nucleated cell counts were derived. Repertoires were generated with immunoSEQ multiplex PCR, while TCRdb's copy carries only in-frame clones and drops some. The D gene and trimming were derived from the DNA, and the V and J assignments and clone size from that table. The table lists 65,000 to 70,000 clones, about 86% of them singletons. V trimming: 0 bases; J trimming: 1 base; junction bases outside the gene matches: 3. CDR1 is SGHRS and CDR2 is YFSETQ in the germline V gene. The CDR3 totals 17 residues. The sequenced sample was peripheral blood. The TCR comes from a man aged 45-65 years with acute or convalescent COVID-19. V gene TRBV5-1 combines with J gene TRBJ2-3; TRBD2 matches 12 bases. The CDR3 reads CASSLARLAGGTDTQYF. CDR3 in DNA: TGCGCCAGCAGCTTGGCCCGACTAGCGGGGGGCACAGATACGCAGTATTTT.